The 4 T cell receptor beta chains below were found in one sample sequenced in a study of blood T cell repertoires in COVID-19. Method: immunoSEQ multiplex PCR; TCRdb's copy keeps in-frame clones and lacks some. The sample has 310,000 or so clones, 87% seen once. The sequenced sample was peripheral blood. These receptors came from a man between 45 and 60 years old with active or convalescent COVID-19.

The rearrangement links TRBV28 to TRBJ1-5; the D gene is possibly TRBD1 (6 bases). In germline, CDR1 is MDHEN, CDR2 SYDVKM. CDR3 length: 15 residues. Trimming removed 7 bases at V and 1 base at J, with 14 bases between. CDR3 DNA: TGTGCCAGCAAGTTCGGGACAATCAGCAATCAGCCCCAGCATTTT. Translating gives CASKFGTISNQPQHF. The variable domain in full, completed from reference TRBV28 and TRBJ1-5, reads DVKVTQSSRYLVKRTGEKVFLECVQDMDHENMFWYRQDPGLGLRLIYFSYDVKMKEKGDIPEGYSVSREKKERFSLILESASTNQTSMYLCASKFGTISNQPQHFGDGTRLSIL.

There are a few counts of this clone. The chain carries TRBV7-6 and TRBJ1-4; no firm D call. Per the germline V gene, CDR1 is SGHVS and CDR2 is FNYEAQ. The CDR3 is 15 residues long. The ends were cut back, 5 bases at V and 3 bases at J, with 13 bases in the middle. The CDR3: CASSLTRQANEKLFF. CDR3 DNA sequence: TGTGCCAGCAGCCTTACCAGGCAGGCTAATGAAAAACTGTTTTTT.

This clone was counted a few times. This chain links TRBV15 with TRBJ1-2; D uncertain. Germline loops: CDR1 LNHNV, CDR2 YYDKDF (reference sequence). The V end lost 3 bases, the J end lost 4 bases, and 12 bases lay between the germline ends. CDR3 length: 14 residues. Here the CDR3 reads CATSRSREAYGYTF. The CDR3 DNA follows: TGTGCCACCAGCAGGAGCCGGGAAGCCTATGGCTACACCTTC.

This rearrangement joins TRBV19 to TRBJ2-2, with D possibly matching TRBD2 (5 bases). Germline CDR1 reads LNHDA; CDR2 reads SQIVND (reference sequence). V shed 3 bases and J shed 13 bases, with 15 bases lying between them. The CDR3 contains 13 residues. The CDR3 loop is CASSMVQRLGLFF. As DNA, the CDR3 is TGTGCCAGTAGTATGGTTCAGCGGCTTGGGCTGTTTTTT.